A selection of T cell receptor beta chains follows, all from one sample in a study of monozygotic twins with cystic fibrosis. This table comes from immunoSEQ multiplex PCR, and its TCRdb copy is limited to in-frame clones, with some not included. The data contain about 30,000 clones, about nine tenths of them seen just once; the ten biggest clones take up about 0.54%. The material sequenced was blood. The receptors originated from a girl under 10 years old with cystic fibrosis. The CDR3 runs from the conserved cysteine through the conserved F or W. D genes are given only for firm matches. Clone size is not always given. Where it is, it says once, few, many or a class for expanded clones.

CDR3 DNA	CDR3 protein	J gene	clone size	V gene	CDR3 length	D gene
TGTGCCAGCAGTTCGTTCTACCCGGCTAATGAAAAACTGTTTTTT	CASSSFYPANEKLFF	TRBJ1-4	.	TRBV6-6	15	.
TGTGCCAGCAGCTTCTCCTACGAGCAGTACTTC	CASSFSYEQYF	TRBJ2-7	.	TRBV5-6	11	.
TGTGCCAGCAGCGGCCCCCGGGCAGGGGGCCGCACCGGGGAGCTGTTTTTT	CASSGPRAGGRTGELFF	TRBJ2-2	.	TRBV7-7	17	TRBD1
TGTGCCAGCTCACCTGCCGTGGGGGGTGAAGCTTTCTTT	CASSPAVGGEAFF	TRBJ1-1	.	TRBV18	13	.
TGTGCCAGCAGCGTAGCTCGCCAGGGAGACTATGGCTACACCTTC	CASSVARQGDYGYTF	TRBJ1-2	.	TRBV9	15	.
TGCAGCGCTACAGGGGTGATCTCCTACGAGCAGTACTTC	CSATGVISYEQYF	TRBJ2-7	once	TRBV29-1	13	TRBD1
TGTGCCAGCAGTCGAGCTTTCTTT	CASSRAFF	TRBJ1-1	.	TRBV6-1	8	.
TGCAGTAAACCCCGTTCTAGCGGCTACACCTTC	CSKPRSSGYTF	TRBJ1-2	.	TRBV20-1	11	.
TGTGCCAGCAGTCCTCATGGCGGGGGGTTAGTGACAGATACGCAGTATTTT	CASSPHGGGLVTDTQYF	TRBJ2-3	.	TRBV7-2	17	TRBD2
TGTGCCAGCAGCGTACATTCCTGGCAGGGTCCCACCTACTACGAGCAGTACTTC	CASSVHSWQGPTYYEQYF	TRBJ2-7	.	TRBV9	18	.
TGTGCCAGCAGCTTCCAGAACACTGAAGCTTTCTTT	CASSFQNTEAFF	TRBJ1-1	.	TRBV5-6	12	.
TGTGCCAGGGACGAGGGAGATACGCAGTATTTT	CARDEGDTQYF	TRBJ2-3	.	TRBV30	11	.
TGCGCCAGCAGCACGGATGGGGGCTACACCTTC	CASSTDGGYTF	TRBJ1-2	.	TRBV5-1	11	.
TGTGCCAGCAGCCGTCTGGACACCATATATTTT	CASSRLDTIYF	TRBJ1-3	.	TRBV7-9	11	.
TGTGCCAGCAGTTACTCAGGCGGGGGGGGCACAGATACGCAGTATTTT	CASSYSGGGGTDTQYF	TRBJ2-3	.	TRBV6-5	16	TRBD2
TGCAGCGTTCTGACAGGGTTCTCCTACGAGCAGTACTTC	CSVLTGFSYEQYF	TRBJ2-7	.	TRBV29-1	13	TRBD1
TGTGCCAGCAAAACTAGCGGGGGCACAGATACGCAGTATTTT	CASKTSGGTDTQYF	TRBJ2-3	.	TRBV6-1	14	TRBD2
TGTGCCAGCAGCCAAGTTAAAGATACGCAGTATTTT	CASSQVKDTQYF	TRBJ2-3	.	TRBV4-2	12	.
TGTGCCAGCAGCCAAGATAGGGGTTATGGCTACACCTTC	CASSQDRGYGYTF	TRBJ1-2	.	TRBV14	13	.
TGTGCCAGCAGCTATCGGGGGGCGACTGGGGCCAACGTCCTGACTTTC	CASSYRGATGANVLTF	TRBJ2-6	.	TRBV7-8	16	.
TGTGCCAGCAGTCCCTACAATGAGCAGTTCTTC	CASSPYNEQFF	TRBJ2-1	.	TRBV6-6	11	.
TGTGCCAGCAACGGAGGGCGGGACAGGTACAATGAGCAGTTCTTC	CASNGGRDRYNEQFF	TRBJ2-1	.	TRBV25-1	15	TRBD1
TGTGCCAGTGGACAGCTTAACACTGAAGCTTTCTTT	CASGQLNTEAFF	TRBJ1-1	.	TRBV6-5	12	.
TGTGCCAGCAGTTCAGGTGGCGTGGGATTGGACCGAGGGGCCCTCCACTTT	CASSSGGVGLDRGALHF	TRBJ1-6	.	TRBV21-1	17	.
TGTGCCAGCAGATTGACAGGGATGGGCGGGGAGCTGTTTTTT	CASRLTGMGGELFF	TRBJ2-2	.	TRBV6-6	14	TRBD1
TGCGCCAGCAGCTGGACCCCGACTAGCGGGGGGGCTCTCAATGAGCAGTTCTTC	CASSWTPTSGGALNEQFF	TRBJ2-1	.	TRBV5-1	18	TRBD2
TGTGCCAGCTCACCACCTTGGCCCCTGGGGTGGTGGGGTGAGCAGTTCTTC	CASSPPWPLGWWGEQFF	TRBJ2-1	.	TRBV18	17	.
TGTGCCAGCGGGACCCCGACCCAGAACACCATATATTTT	CASGTPTQNTIYF	TRBJ1-3	.	TRBV7-6	13	.
TGTGCCAGCAGCCAAGATCCCGGGACAGGCAAGTACGAGCAGTACTTC	CASSQDPGTGKYEQYF	TRBJ2-7	.	TRBV14	16	TRBD1
TGTGCCAGCAGCCAGGAAGACTACTACAATGAGCAGTTCTTC	CASSQEDYYNEQFF	TRBJ2-1	.	TRBV14	14	.
TGTGCCAGCAGCTTGACCGACAATAATTCACCCCTCCACTTT	CASSLTDNNSPLHF	TRBJ1-6	.	TRBV7-4	14	.
TGCGCCAGCAGCTCTCCACGGCTAGCTCAAAATAGGGCGAACACCGGGGAGCTGTTTTTT	CASSSPRLAQNRANTGELFF	TRBJ2-2	.	TRBV5-1	20	.
TGCGCCAGCAGTCAGGGGGGCTCGGATGAGCAGTTCTTC	CASSQGGSDEQFF	TRBJ2-1	.	TRBV23-1	13	.
TGTGCCAGCAGCCCGCGGGGAAACTCCTACAATGAGCAGTTCTTC	CASSPRGNSYNEQFF	TRBJ2-1	.	TRBV7-9	15	.
TGTGCCAGCAGCCCAAAAGGTGGGCAGCGGGAGACCCAGTACTTC	CASSPKGGQRETQYF	TRBJ2-5	.	TRBV7-9	15	.
TGTGCCAGTAGAAAGAGGACAGTCATGACACCTAGCAATCAGCCCCAGCATTTT	CASRKRTVMTPSNQPQHF	TRBJ1-5	.	TRBV19	18	.
TGTGCCAGCAGCTTAGGGACAGGTACCTCTAACTATGGCTACACCTTC	CASSLGTGTSNYGYTF	TRBJ1-2	.	TRBV7-9	16	TRBD1
TGTGCCAGCACCAACCATGGGACAGGTGAAGCTTTCTTT	CASTNHGTGEAFF	TRBJ1-1	few	TRBV6-5	13	TRBD1
TGTGCCAGCAGCTGCGACAGGGGAAACTACGAGCAGTACTTC	CASSCDRGNYEQYF	TRBJ2-7	.	TRBV12-1	14	.
TGTGCCAGCAGCTTAGACGCAGACTATGGCTACACCTTC	CASSLDADYGYTF	TRBJ1-2	.	TRBV7-9	13	.
TGTGCCAGCAGTTACTCATCTGACTATAACACTGAAGCTTTCTTT	CASSYSSDYNTEAFF	TRBJ1-1	.	TRBV6-6	15	.
TGTGCCACCAGCGGACTTAGGGGGGTCTACAATGAGCAGTTCTTC	CATSGLRGVYNEQFF	TRBJ2-1	.	TRBV15	15	.
TGTGCCAGCTCACCAAGGACAGCTCCCTTTATCGGCTACACCTTC	CASSPRTAPFIGYTF	TRBJ1-2	.	TRBV18	15	.
TGTGCCAGCAGTGAATGGCAGGGACGCAATGTCCTGACTTTC	CASSEWQGRNVLTF	TRBJ2-6	.	TRBV6-1	14	.
TGTGCCAGTTGCGCCGGGAGCACTGAAGCTTTCTTT	CASCAGSTEAFF	TRBJ1-1	.	TRBV19	12	.
TGTGCCAGCAGCTTAGCGAGGGCAGATTCACCCCTCCACTTT	CASSLARADSPLHF	TRBJ1-6	.	TRBV7-9	14	.
TGTGCCAGCTCACCACTGGCGCCAAGGACAGGGGCCTACGAGCAGTACTTC	CASSPLAPRTGAYEQYF	TRBJ2-7	.	TRBV18	17	TRBD1
TGTGCCAGCAGTCACCTAGCGGGGGTGGGCACAGATACGCAGTATTTT	CASSHLAGVGTDTQYF	TRBJ2-3	.	TRBV7-2	16	TRBD2
TGTGCCAGCATGCGGGGCGGTCACGAGCAGTACTTC	CASMRGGHEQYF	TRBJ2-7	.	TRBV27	12	.
TGTGCCTGGAGTAGGGTTCGCTCTGGAAACACCATATATTTT	CAWSRVRSGNTIYF	TRBJ1-3	.	TRBV30	14	.
TGCGCCAGCAGCGAGCCGGGACAGCGACAAGAGACCCAGTACTTC	CASSEPGQRQETQYF	TRBJ2-5	.	TRBV5-1	15	TRBD1
TGTGCCAGCAGTTTACGGGGGCCAGCGGAGGGCTACACCTTC	CASSLRGPAEGYTF	TRBJ1-2	few	TRBV27	14	.
TGTGCCTGGGGACAGGGGGTGAGCACTGAAGCTTTCTTT	CAWGQGVSTEAFF	TRBJ1-1	.	TRBV30	13	TRBD1
TGTGCCAGCAGTTACGGAGGACAGGGAGGAGAGACCCAGTACTTC	CASSYGGQGGETQYF	TRBJ2-5	.	TRBV6-5	15	TRBD1